These 23 T cell receptor beta chains came from one sample sequenced in a study of T cells in Graves' hyperthyroidism and ophthalmopathy (dated by TCRdb to between 2018 and 2020). Receptor amplification or capture employed multiplex PCR. Instrument used: Illumina HiSeq 2000. The TCR beta CDR3 regions were amplified from the RNA transcripts. A first-round RT-PCR of the TCR CDR3 used the HTBI primer set with the Qiagen OneStep RT-PCR kit. The public reads were reprocessed in TCRdb via fastp at Q25 and MiXCR, keeping in-frame beta chains. Identical CDR3 protein sequences are pooled into one entry, listed with their most common genes and DNA. The table for this sample lists about 600,000 distinct CDR3 sequences; 16% of them were counted only once. The leading ten clones occupy around 3.5% of the sample. The sample comprised blood. The receptors here all came from a middle-aged woman with Graves' ophthalmopathy.

This clonotype was detected ten times or more. V usage is TRBV5-1 and J usage is TRBJ2-1, with 11 nucleotides matching TRBD1. Per the germline V gene, CDR1 is SGHRS and CDR2 is YFSETQ. V dropped 4 bases and J dropped 8; count of bases not matched to a gene: 5. This CDR3 has 14 amino acids. CDR3 in amino acids: CASSKGQGGHEQFF. The CDR3 coding sequence is TGCGCCAGCAGCAAGGGACAGGGGGGCCATGAGCAGTTCTTC.

The chain joins TRBV5-6 to TRBJ2-5, with TRBD1 matching over 11 bases. Germline trimming cut 6 bases from V and 6 bases from J; bases unmatched to any gene: 7. The CDR3 runs 14 residues. Germline CDR1 and CDR2: SGHDT and YYEEEE. The CDR3 reads CASKLDRGQKTQYF. In DNA form, the CDR3 reads TGTGCCAGCAAGTTGGACAGGGGGCAAAAGACCCAGTACTTC. Full variable domain (outside the CDR3, taken from reference TRBV5-6 and TRBJ2-5): DAGVTQSPTHLIKTRGQQVTLRCSPKSGHDTVSWYQQALGQGPQFIFQYYEEEERQRGNFPDRFSGHQFPNYSSELNVNALLLGDSALYLCASKLDRGQKTQYFGPGTRLLVL.

There are many counts of this clonotype. The chain joins TRBV28 to TRBJ2-7, with TRBD1 identical over 8 bases. Germline V gene data show CDR1 as MDHEN and CDR2 as SYDVKM. J gave up 1 base and V 3 bases, and 5 bases lay outside the gene matches. The CDR3 is made up of 15 amino acids. The CDR3 region is CASSLQRTGSYEQYF. DNA of the CDR3: TGTGCCAGCAGTTTGCAGAGGACAGGGTCCTACGAGCAGTACTTC. Full variable domain (missing parts from reference TRBV28 and TRBJ2-7): DVKVTQSSRYLVKRTGEKVFLECVQDMDHENMFWYRQDPGLGLRLIYFSYDVKMKEKGDIPEGYSVSREKKERFSLILESASTNQTSMYLCASSLQRTGSYEQYFGPGTRLTVT.

This clonotype was detected ten times or more. The chain uses TRBV27 and TRBJ2-7, with D uncertain. V lost 6 bases and J lost 0, with 9 bases in between. CDR1 is MNHEY, CDR2 SMNVEV, per germline (reference sequence). This CDR3 is built from 13 residues. CDR3 protein: CASRQSSSYEQYF. The CDR3 DNA reads as TGTGCCAGCAGGCAGTCGAGCTCCTACGAGCAGTACTTC.

The V call is TRBV11-2, the J call TRBJ1-2, with 7 bases that match TRBD1. The CDR3 consists of 15 residues. Germline V gene lookup returns CDR1 SGHAT and CDR2 FQNNGV. After removal of 6 bases from V and 3 bases from J, the junction contained 10 bases not matched to a gene. CDR3 bases: TGTGCCAGCAGTTCCTCATATCAGGGGGACTATGGCTACACCTTC. This sequence encodes CASSSSYQGDYGYTF.

The chain has TRBV15 and TRBJ2-3, with D possibly TRBD2 on 6 matching bases. CDR3 length: 14 amino acids. In germline, CDR1 is LNHNV, CDR2 YYDKDF (reference sequence). V dropped 5 bases and J dropped 2 bases, with 11 bases sitting between them. The CDR3 region is CATSGRRNTDTQYF. Written as DNA, the CDR3 is TGTGCCACCAGCGGGAGGCGAAACACAGATACGCAGTATTTT.

V is TRBV5-1 and J is TRBJ2-2, with TRBD2 matching over 10 bases. The germline V gene has CDR1 SGHRS and CDR2 YFSETQ. V dropped 2 bases and J dropped 1; count of bases not matched to a gene: 2. The CDR3 loop spans 16 amino acids. The CDR3 here is CASSFGLAVNTGELFF. In DNA, the CDR3 is TGCGCCAGCAGCTTTGGACTAGCGGTGAACACCGGGGAGCTGTTTTTT.

The V gene is TRBV3-1, the J gene TRBJ2-7; 9 bases map to TRBD1. Germline V gene data show CDR1 as LGHDT and CDR2 as YNNKEL (reference sequence). The V segment lost 4 bases and the J segment 6 bases; nucleotides outside the gene matches: 10. The CDR3 is made up of 15 amino acids. DNA of the CDR3: TGTGCCAGCAGCCCTTTCCTGGGGACAGGGCTCGAGCAGTACTTC. It specifies CASSPFLGTGLEQYF.

This sequence joins TRBV27 and TRBJ1-1, with D unresolved. The V gene lost 8 bases and the J gene lost 3 bases, with 19 bases spanning the gap. Per the germline V gene, CDR1 is MNHEY and CDR2 is SMNVEV (reference sequence). This CDR3 has 15 amino acids. The chain's CDR3 is CASGRLGWRDTEAFF. CDR3 DNA sequence: TGTGCCAGCGGGCGCCTAGGGTGGAGGGACACTGAAGCTTTCTTT.

The rearrangement uses TRBV20-1 and TRBJ2-7; D might be TRBD1 (5 bases). The length of the CDR3 is 14 residues. The V gene's germline CDR1 is DFQATT and CDR2 SNEGSKA (reference sequence). V gave up 6 bases and J gave up 3 bases, with 18 bases separating them. The CDR3 loop reads CSASRTSVFYEQYF. CDR3 in DNA: TGCAGTGCCAGCCGGACAAGCGTCTTCTACGAGCAGTACTTC.

This clonotype has a handful of counts. The chain employs TRBV5-5 and TRBJ2-5, with TRBD2 matching over 9 bases. The germline gives CDR1 SGHKS, CDR2 YYEKEE (reference sequence). The CDR3 length is 18 residues. V was pared by 0 bases and J by 5 bases, with 14 bases of the junction left unmatched. As DNA, the CDR3 is TGTGCCAGCAGCTTGGCGGGGGGCACTAGCGGGCCCCAGGAGACCCAGTACTTC. Translated: CASSLAGGTSGPQETQYF.

The J gene is TRBJ1-5, the V gene TRBV6-1; possible D gene TRBD1, 6 bases. Per the germline V gene, CDR1 is MNHNS and CDR2 is SASEGT. The CDR3 totals 15 residues. The germline V and J ends were trimmed by 5 bases and 6 bases, with 17 bases remaining between them. CDR3 residues: CASSPQGLKGQPQHF. DNA for the CDR3: TGTGCCAGCAGTCCCCAGGGGTTAAAGGGTCAGCCCCAGCATTTT.

This clonotype was recorded at least ten times. This chain joins TRBV12-3 or TRBV12-4 and TRBJ1-1; D might be TRBD1 (5 bases). Deletions cut 3 bases from V and 1 base from J, with 9 bases between. The CDR3 length is 14 residues. The CDR3 sequence is CASSLGPWNTEAFF. CDR3 nucleotides: TGTGCCAGCAGTTTGGGACCGTGGAACACTGAAGCTTTCTTT.

This clonotype has just a few counts. The chain is built from TRBV12-3 or TRBV12-4 and TRBJ2-3; D unclear. This CDR3 region has 14 residues. V lost 6 bases, J lost 0 bases, and 10 bases lay in between. Here the CDR3 reads CASRGEISTDTQYF. Written as DNA, the CDR3 is TGTGCCAGCAGAGGCGAGATTAGCACAGATACGCAGTATTTT.

This clonotype has only a few counts. The chain has TRBV20-1 and TRBJ1-6, with a weak D call TRBD1 (5 bases). Trimming cost V 0 bases and J 5 bases, with 14 bases left between them. This CDR3 is built from 16 residues. Germline V lookup: CDR1 DFQATT, CDR2 SNEGSKA (reference sequence). The CDR3, as DNA: TGCAGTGCTAGAGATCTTGGGGCCAGCAATAATTCACCCCTCCACTTT. Translated, it gives CSARDLGASNNSPLHF.

This clonotype was picked up a small number of times. The V and J genes are TRBV6-1 and TRBJ2-6; D assignment may be TRBD1 or TRBD2 (5 bases each). The CDR3 extends over 16 amino acids. V was shortened by 5 bases and J by 0 bases, with 11 bases between the two germline ends. The germline V gene encodes CDR1 MNHNS and CDR2 SASEGT. In DNA, the CDR3 is TGTGCCAGCAGTTTGGGACCCCGCTCTGGGGCCAACGTCCTGACTTTC. Its translation: CASSLGPRSGANVLTF.

This clonotype has a count of ten or more. The chain links TRBV6-1 to TRBJ2-1, with 13 bases aligning to TRBD2. With 4 bases clipped from V and 3 bases from J, the junction kept 3 bases outside the gene matches. This CDR3 region has 16 residues. Germline loops: CDR1 MNHNS, CDR2 SASEGT. CDR3 residues: CASSGGTSGDYNEQFF. Written as DNA, the CDR3 is TGTGCCAGCAGTGGGGGGACTAGCGGGGACTACAATGAGCAGTTCTTC.

At least ten counts were recorded for this clonotype. The V gene is TRBV7-8, the J gene TRBJ2-7; D not certain. Trimming pared 1 base from V and 0 bases from J, leaving 10 bases between. Per the germline V gene, CDR1 is SGHVS and CDR2 is FQNEAQ. The CDR3 has 15 amino acids. The CDR3 reads CASSLVAASSYEQYF. The CDR3 DNA sequence: TGTGCCAGCAGCTTAGTGGCGGCCAGCTCCTACGAGCAGTACTTC.

This clonotype has ten or more counts. V is TRBV18 and J is TRBJ2-1; D is possibly TRBD1 (5 bases). V lost 5 bases and J lost 5, with 13 bases in between. Germline CDR1 reads KGHSH; CDR2 reads LQKENI. The CDR3 consists of 14 residues. Written as DNA, the CDR3 is TGTGCCAGCTCAGGCAGGGCTAAGGACAATGAGCAGTTCTTC. This translates into CASSGRAKDNEQFF.

This clonotype was seen at least ten times. J is TRBJ1-1 and V is TRBV30; no definite D call. Germline V gives CDR1 GTSNPN, CDR2 SVGIG (reference sequence). Trimming shortened V by 4 bases and J by 2 bases, and 5 bases separated the two germline ends. The CDR3 has 11 amino acids. The DNA for the CDR3 is TGTGCCTGGAAACCAAACACTGAAGCTTTCTTT. It codes for CAWKPNTEAFF.

The CDR3 region has the DNA TGTGCCAGCAGCCCTCGGTACGACCATGAGCAGTACTTC. It yields the protein CASSPRYDHEQYF. This sequence joins TRBV7-3 and TRBJ2-7; D call uncertain. Trimming removed 5 bases from V and 7 bases from J, with 15 bases in between. Germline V gives CDR1 SGHTA, CDR2 FQGTGA. The CDR3 is 13 residues long.

This clonotype was observed many times. The chain combines TRBV7-3 with TRBJ2-5; D perhaps matches TRBD2 (5 bases). Trimming pared 5 bases from V and 2 bases from J, leaving 18 bases between. Germline V lookup: CDR1 SGHTA, CDR2 FQGTGA. This CDR3 contains 16 residues. CDR3 bases: TGTGCCAGCAGCCCCAACCCCGCGGGTACACAAGAGACCCAGTACTTC. It codes for CASSPNPAGTQETQYF.

This clonotype was observed many times. The CDR3 coding sequence is TGCGCCAGCAGCCAAGAGGTGTTCCGGGACCATAGGGACAATGAGCAGTTCTTC. Its protein is CASSQEVFRDHRDNEQFF. The chain is built from TRBV4-1 and TRBJ2-1; tentatively, D is TRBD1 or TRBD2 (5 bases each). In germline, CDR1 is MGHRA, CDR2 YSYEKL. The CDR3 covers 18 residues. V gave up 0 bases and J gave up 5 bases, with 20 bases separating them.